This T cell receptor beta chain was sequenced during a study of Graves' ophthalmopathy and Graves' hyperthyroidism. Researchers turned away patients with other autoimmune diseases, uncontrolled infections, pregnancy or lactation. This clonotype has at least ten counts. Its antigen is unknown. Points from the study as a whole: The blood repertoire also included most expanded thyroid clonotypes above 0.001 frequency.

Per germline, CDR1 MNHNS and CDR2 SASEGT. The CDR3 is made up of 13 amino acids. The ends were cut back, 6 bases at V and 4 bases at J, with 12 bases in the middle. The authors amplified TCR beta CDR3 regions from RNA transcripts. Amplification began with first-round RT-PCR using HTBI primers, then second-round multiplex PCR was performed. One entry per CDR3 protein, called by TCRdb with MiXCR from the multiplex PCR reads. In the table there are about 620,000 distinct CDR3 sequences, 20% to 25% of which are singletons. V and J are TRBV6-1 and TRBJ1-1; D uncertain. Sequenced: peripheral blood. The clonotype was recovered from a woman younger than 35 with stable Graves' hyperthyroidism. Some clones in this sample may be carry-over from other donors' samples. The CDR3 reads CASRSDGGTEAFF. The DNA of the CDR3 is TGTGCCAGCAGATCGGATGGAGGCACTGAAGCTTTCTTT.